The 23 T cell receptor beta chains given below trace back to one sample, sequenced in a study of blood T cell repertoires in COVID-19. Assay used: immunoSEQ multiplex PCR; TCRdb lists only in-frame clones, some missing. The data hold 250,000 to 400,000 clones, with approximately 88% observed a single time. Source material: peripheral blood. The receptors were sampled from a woman in her thirties with COVID-19, enrolled during active disease.

The chain recombines TRBV7-2 with TRBJ2-1; no reliable D call. The CDR3 covers 13 residues. Germline loops: CDR1 SGHTA, CDR2 FQGNSA. Trimming took off 0 bases at V and 13 bases at J, with 13 bases between the two ends. CDR3 region: CASSLAAGYHQFF. CDR3 coding DNA: TGTGCCAGCAGCTTAGCGGCTGGTTACCACCAGTTCTTC.

The rearrangement uses TRBV28 and TRBJ1-4, with D maybe TRBD1 (5 bases). The germline CDR1 and CDR2 sequences are MDHEN and SYDVKM. This CDR3 comprises 14 residues. Trimming took 6 bases from V and 3 from J, leaving 11 bases between them. CDR3 bases: TGTGCCAGCAGCCCGACAGAGCCTAATGAAAAACTGTTTTTT. It is translated as CASSPTEPNEKLFF.

The chain is built from TRBV14 and TRBJ2-5, with a weak D call TRBD2 (5 bases). V shed 1 base and J shed 5 bases, with 11 bases lying between them. Per the germline V gene, CDR1 is SGHDN and CDR2 is FVKESK. This CDR3 comprises 14 residues. The DNA of the CDR3 is TGTGCCAGCAGCCAAGTCCGGGGTTGGGAGACCCAGTACTTC. Its protein is CASSQVRGWETQYF.

V and J are TRBV19 and TRBJ1-6; possibly TRBD1 for D (5 bases). The CDR3 runs 13 residues. Trimming took 6 bases from V and 8 from J, leaving 11 bases between them. Germline V lookup: CDR1 LNHDA, CDR2 SQIVND (reference sequence). The CDR3 DNA follows: TGTGCCAGTAGCCCGGGGGAAGATTCACCCCTCCACTTT. Amino acids: CASSPGEDSPLHF.

The J gene is TRBJ1-2, the V gene TRBV29-1; TRBD1 agrees at 8 bases. CDR1 is SQVTM, CDR2 ANQGSEA, per germline. Trimming cost V 5 bases and J 6 bases; bases outside gene matches: 17. This CDR3 has 16 amino acids. CDR3 nucleotide sequence: TGCAGCGTTCGACATATCCGGAGGGGACAGGACAATGGCTACACCTTC. Amino acid sequence: CSVRHIRRGQDNGYTF.

The rearrangement links TRBV3-1 (or the pseudogene TRBV3-2) to TRBJ2-1; tentatively, D is TRBD2 (5 bases). Germline CDR1 is LGHDT and CDR2 is YNNKEL (reference sequence). V lost 1 base to trimming and J lost 9 bases, with 16 bases between them. The CDR3 runs 15 residues. The CDR3 spells CASSQGLSGFGEQFF. The CDR3 DNA follows: TGTGCCAGCAGCCAAGGGTTGTCGGGGTTTGGTGAGCAGTTCTTC.

This clone has more than one count but fewer than ten. The genes are TRBV11-2 and TRBJ2-7; 8 bases match TRBD1. After removal of 5 bases from V and 3 bases from J, the junction contained 9 bases not matched to a gene. Per the germline V gene, CDR1 is SGHAT and CDR2 is FQNNGV. The CDR3 is 15 residues long. CDR3 sequence reads: CASSRYGQGFYEQYV. The CDR3 region has the DNA TGTGCCAGCAGCCGTTACGGACAGGGTTTCTACGAGCAGTACGTC.

This clone was recorded once. The chain links TRBV4-1 to TRBJ2-3; 11 nucleotides line up with TRBD2. Trimming cost V 3 bases and J 2 bases; bases outside gene matches: 10. The germline V gene encodes CDR1 MGHRA and CDR2 YSYEKL. This CDR3 has 18 amino acids. The CDR3 protein is CASSHGVAGGPATDTQYF. CDR3 DNA: TGCGCCAGCAGCCACGGGGTAGCGGGGGGGCCGGCCACAGATACGCAGTATTTT.

This sequence joins TRBV2 and TRBJ1-4, with 8 bases lining up with TRBD1. J lost 10 bases, V lost 8 bases, and 9 bases had no gene match. Per germline, CDR1 SNHLY and CDR2 FYNNEI. The CDR3 contains 13 residues. CDR3 residues: CASAGTGARKLFF. CDR3 DNA: TGTGCCAGCGCCGGGACAGGCGCTCGAAAACTGTTTTTT.

V gene TRBV4-2 combines with J gene TRBJ2-3, with 7 nucleotides matching TRBD2. Looked up from germline, CDR1 is LGHNA and CDR2 is YNFKEQ. J lost 3 bases, V lost 0 bases, and 3 bases had no gene match. CDR3 length: 15 amino acids. The chain's CDR3 is CASSQEGGETDTQYF. The CDR3 nucleotides are TGTGCCAGCAGCCAAGAGGGGGGGGAAACAGATACGCAGTATTTT.

V is TRBV27 and J is TRBJ2-1, with TRBD1 as a possible D gene (5 bases). Germline loops: CDR1 MNHEY, CDR2 SMNVEV (reference sequence). The CDR3 totals 16 residues. The V end was cut by 2 bases, the J end by 0 bases, with 11 bases between. CDR3 nucleotides: TGTGCCAGCAGTTTAAGGGGTCTGGGCTCCTACAATGAGCAGTTCTTC. Translation: CASSLRGLGSYNEQFF.

J is TRBJ1-2 and V is TRBV6-4; a possible D gene is TRBD1 (6 bases). The length of the CDR3 is 14 residues. The germline gives CDR1 MRHNA, CDR2 SNTAGT. V was pared by 2 bases and J by 8 bases, with 15 bases between. CDR3 sequence: CASSDRGGSGGYTF. The DNA of the CDR3 is TGTGCCAGCAGTGACAGGGGGGGTTCTGGAGGCTACACCTTC.

The CDR3 region is CASSLGQGVGYYEQYF. The CDR3 nucleotides are TGCGCCAGCAGCTTGGGACAGGGGGTCGGTTACTACGAGCAGTACTTC. This sequence joins TRBV5-1 and TRBJ2-7, with 9 nucleotides matching TRBD1. V lost 0 bases and J lost 3; bases outside the gene matches: 7. CDR3 length: 16 residues. Germline values: CDR1 SGHRS, CDR2 YFSETQ. Looking up the rest from reference TRBV5-1 and TRBJ2-7 gives the full variable domain: KAGVTQTPRYLIKTRGQQVTLSCSPISGHRSVSWYQQTPGQGLQFLFEYFSETQRNKGNFPGRFSGRQFSNSRSEMNVSTLELGDSALYLCASSLGQGVGYYEQYFGPGTRLTVT.

This clone was seen once. The same CDR3 is also encoded by other DNA sequences in this sample. This sequence joins TRBV10-3 and TRBJ2-1; 8 nucleotides agree with TRBD2. The trim removed 8 bases at V and 8 bases at J, leaving 8 bases unmatched. CDR1 and CDR2 from the germline V gene are ENHRY and SYGVKD. The CDR3 covers 13 residues. The CDR3 DNA is TGTGCCATCCGGGCGGGGGGCTGGGATGAGCAGTTCTTC. Residues: CAIRAGGWDEQFF.

The CDR3 loop is CAISRSQGGNQPQHF. The CDR3 DNA reads as TGTGCCATCAGCCGTTCACAGGGCGGCAATCAGCCCCAGCATTTT. J is TRBJ1-5 and V is TRBV10-3; D possibly corresponds to TRBD1 (6 bases). The germline V gene has CDR1 ENHRY and CDR2 SYGVKD. V was pared by 6 bases and J by 2 bases, with 14 bases between. The CDR3 runs to 15 residues.

The V gene is TRBV5-5, the J gene TRBJ2-1; 8 bases map to TRBD1. The CDR3 has 15 residues. The germline V gene has CDR1 SGHKS and CDR2 YYEKEE (reference sequence). Trimming took 3 bases from V and 4 from J; bases not matched to a gene: 6. In DNA, the CDR3 is TGTGCCAGCAGCTCCGGACAGGGAGTATACAATGAGCAGTTCTTC. As protein: CASSSGQGVYNEQFF.

The gene calls are TRBV5-6 and TRBJ1-3; D is ambiguous. The CDR3 consists of 17 residues. The V end was cut by 4 bases, the J end by 0 bases, with 17 bases between. Germline V gene data show CDR1 as SGHDT and CDR2 as YYEEEE. This CDR3 is CASSDAGILSSGNTIYF. The CDR3 DNA reads as TGTGCCAGCAGCGACGCCGGGATTTTGAGCTCTGGAAACACCATATATTTT.

The table lists this clone with a few counts. J is TRBJ2-1 and V is TRBV24-1; 16 bases match TRBD2. This CDR3 is built from 18 residues. Germline CDR1 and CDR2: KGHDR and SFDVKD. V was clipped by 4 bases and J by 7 bases; unmatched bases: 9. This CDR3 reads CATSEPGTSGGAYNEQFF. Written as DNA, the CDR3 is TGTGCCACCAGTGAGCCCGGGACTAGCGGGGGGGCGTATAATGAGCAGTTCTTC.

This clone showed up just once. V and J are TRBV7-9 and TRBJ2-1, with 7 nucleotides matching TRBD1. Trimming removed 4 bases from V and 7 bases from J; junction bases left unmatched: 7. CDR3 size: 14 residues. Germline-derived CDR1 and CDR2 are SEHNR and FQNEAQ (reference sequence). The CDR3 DNA sequence: TGTGCCAGCAGCTCGACTGAACAGGGGAATGAGCAGTTCTTC. Protein: CASSSTEQGNEQFF. Variable domain in full (rest from reference TRBV7-9 and TRBJ2-1): DTGVSQNPRHKITKRGQNVTFRCDPISEHNRLYWYRQTLGQGPEFLTYFQNEAQLEKSRLLSDRFSAERPKGSFSTLEIQRTEQGDSAMYLCASSSTEQGNEQFFGPGTRLTVL.

This chain uses TRBV5-1 with TRBJ2-7, with 11 bases identical to TRBD1. The CDR3 is made up of 17 amino acids. V lost 0 bases and J lost 5; bases outside the gene matches: 10. CDR1 SGHRS and CDR2 YFSETQ come from the germline V gene. The CDR3 sequence: CASSLAPGTGGFHEQYF. CDR3 in DNA: TGCGCCAGCAGCTTGGCTCCCGGGACAGGGGGTTTCCACGAGCAGTACTTC.

The genes are TRBV5-4 and TRBJ1-5, with unresolved D. The germline V gene has CDR1 SGHNT and CDR2 YYREEE (reference sequence). There are 13 residues in the CDR3. With 4 bases removed from V and 5 bases from J, the gap between germline ends came to 10 bases. The CDR3 coding sequence is TGTGCCAGCAGCGGCGGTCGGGATCAGCCCCAGCATTTT. Translation gives CASSGGRDQPQHF.

The gene calls are TRBV4-1 and TRBJ2-5, with D possibly matching TRBD2 (6 bases). Per the germline V gene, CDR1 is MGHRA and CDR2 is YSYEKL. V gave up 0 bases and J gave up 8 bases, with 16 bases separating them. The CDR3 runs 15 residues. The CDR3 sequence: CASSQDGRGGATQYF. In DNA, the CDR3 is TGCGCCAGCAGCCAAGATGGGCGGGGTGGGGCAACCCAGTACTTC.

This clone was detected once. The J gene is TRBJ1-2, the V gene TRBV11-3, with D possibly TRBD1 on 5 matching bases. This CDR3 contains 16 residues. The V end was cut by 5 bases, the J end by 2 bases, with 18 bases between. Per the germline V gene, CDR1 is SGHNT and CDR2 is YENEEA. The CDR3 reads CASSPAGTLANYGYTF. The CDR3 bases are TGTGCCAGCAGCCCAGCGGGGACTCTCGCAAACTATGGCTACACCTTC.